These 22 T cell receptor beta chains were sequenced from one sample in a study of cytotoxic CD8 clonotypes in ibrutinib-treated CLL. Sequenced by immunoSEQ multiplex PCR; TCRdb stores in-frame clones only, minus some. The sample includes 57,000 or so clones, roughly 50% seen only once; the top ten take under 30%. Sequenced here: PBMCs, sampled at disease progression, from a patient treated with ibrutinib. Source of these receptors: a human donor with chronic lymphocytic leukemia.

V is TRBV28 and J is TRBJ2-6; no clear D. Germline V gives CDR1 MDHEN, CDR2 SYDVKM. The CDR3 loop spans 15 amino acids. Trimming cost V 5 bases and J 4 bases, with 12 bases left between them. The CDR3 protein is CASSNRGSGANVLTF. DNA for the CDR3: TGTGCCAGCAGTAACCGAGGCTCAGGGGCCAACGTCCTGACTTTC.

The count of this clone is one. The CDR3 region has the DNA TGTGCCAGCAAACCCCCTAGCGGGGGGGCCGCAGATACGCAGTATTTT. Translated: CASKPPSGGAADTQYF. This sequence joins TRBV2 and TRBJ2-3; 12 positions agree with TRBD2. Germline-derived CDR1 and CDR2 are SNHLY and FYNNEI. J was trimmed by 4 bases and V by 7 bases; bases with no gene match: 9. The CDR3 has 16 residues.

The V call is TRBV23-1, the J call TRBJ1-6; perhaps TRBD1 as D (6 bases). TRBV23-1 is labeled an ORF, and its function is uncertain. The V gene lost 10 bases and the J gene lost 5 bases, with 15 bases spanning the gap. The length of the CDR3 is 14 residues. CDR3 loop: CATLGGQNNSPLHF. The CDR3 DNA follows: TGCGCCACCTTGGGGGGACAAAATAATTCACCCCTCCACTTT.

The V and J genes are TRBV18 and TRBJ1-4, with D uncertain. Trimming took 1 base from V and 6 from J, leaving 3 bases between them. The germline V gene has CDR1 KGHSH and CDR2 LQKENI. The CDR3 runs 12 residues. CDR3 region: CASSPQDEKLFF. CDR3 DNA: TGTGCCAGCTCACCACAGGATGAAAAACTGTTTTTT.

This sequence joins TRBV18 and TRBJ1-1; D gene uncertain. The V gene's germline CDR1 is KGHSH and CDR2 LQKENI. Trimming pared 4 bases from V and 1 base from J, leaving 7 bases between. The CDR3 is 13 amino acids. The CDR3 region is CASSQTENTEAFF. The CDR3, as DNA: TGTGCCAGCTCACAAACAGAGAACACTGAAGCTTTCTTT.

The chain joins TRBV6-5 to TRBJ1-2; D possibly corresponds to TRBD1 (5 bases). Looked up from germline, CDR1 is MNHEY and CDR2 is SVGAGI. This CDR3 is built from 11 residues. Trimming cost V 4 bases and J 8 bases, with 8 bases left between them. The DNA of the CDR3 is TGTGCCAGCAGTTTTGGGGGAGGCTACACCTTC. It translates to CASSFGGGYTF.

V usage is TRBV5-1 and J usage is TRBJ1-5; D remains ambiguous. This CDR3 has 13 amino acids. V was trimmed by 1 base and J by 4 bases, leaving 6 bases between them. Germline V lookup: CDR1 SGHRS, CDR2 YFSETQ. As DNA, the CDR3 is TGCGCCAGCAGCTTGCGACCGAATCAGCCCCAGCATTTT. It translates to CASSLRPNQPQHF.

The chain is built from TRBV7-9 and TRBJ2-1, with D possibly matching TRBD2 (6 bases). Germline CDR1 SEHNR, CDR2 FQNEAQ (reference sequence). The CDR3 is made up of 14 amino acids. The V end lost 5 bases, the J end lost 5 bases, and 13 bases lay between the germline ends. The CDR3 sequence: CASSQKLAHNEQFF. The CDR3 nucleotides read TGTGCCAGCAGCCAAAAACTAGCACACAATGAGCAGTTCTTC.

This clone was seen a handful of times. The genes are TRBV7-8 and TRBJ1-5; D remains ambiguous. Deletions cut 5 bases from V and 6 bases from J, with 17 bases between. Germline values: CDR1 SGHVS, CDR2 FQNEAQ. The CDR3 sequence is 15 residues long. The CDR3 here is CASSQQPPGSQPQHF. The CDR3 coding sequence is TGTGCCAGCAGCCAACAGCCGCCGGGTAGTCAGCCCCAGCATTTT. Based on the CDR3 plus reference TRBV7-8 and TRBJ1-5, the full variable domain is GAGVSQSPRYKVAKRGQDVALRCDPISGHVSLFWYQQALGQGPEFLTYFQNEAQLDKSGLPSDRFFAERPEGSVSTLKIQRTQQEDSAVYLCASSQQPPGSQPQHFGDGTRLSIL.

V is TRBV30 and J is TRBJ2-5; 8 nucleotides agree with TRBD1. The CDR3 is 14 residues long. Looked up from germline, CDR1 is GTSNPN and CDR2 is SVGIG (reference sequence). V lost 1 base, J lost 7 bases, and 8 bases stayed unmatched. In DNA, the CDR3 is TGTGCCTGGAGTGCCCAGGGGGCACCTGGGACCCAGTACTTC. Translated: CAWSAQGAPGTQYF.

This clone has only a few counts. V is TRBV5-6 and J is TRBJ1-1; D is undetermined. The V and J ends lost 6 bases and 1 base respectively, with 16 bases between them. Germline V gene data show CDR1 as SGHDT and CDR2 as YYEEEE. There are 15 residues in the CDR3. CDR3 in DNA: TGTGCCAGCATCCAGTTGCGAGGTGGGAACACTGAAGCTTTCTTT. This sequence encodes CASIQLRGGNTEAFF.

V and J are TRBV27 and TRBJ2-1; D not resolved. The CDR3 length is 11 residues. Trimming took 5 bases from V and 4 from J, leaving 3 bases between them. Germline values: CDR1 MNHEY, CDR2 SMNVEV (reference sequence). CDR3 in DNA: TGTGCCAGCAGTCGTTACAATGAGCAGTTCTTC. Protein: CASSRYNEQFF.

This clone was found a few times. This sequence joins TRBV19 and TRBJ2-2; 9 bases line up with TRBD1. V lost 4 bases to trimming and J lost 4 bases; unmatched junction nucleotides: 4. The CDR3 runs to 15 residues. Germline V lookup: CDR1 LNHDA, CDR2 SQIVND (reference sequence). CDR3 sequence: CASSTGTGSTGELFF. CDR3 nucleotides: TGTGCCAGTAGTACAGGGACAGGGAGCACCGGGGAGCTGTTTTTT.

The rearrangement links TRBV11-2 to TRBJ2-7; the match to TRBD2 covers 11 bases. Losses at the gene ends were 5 bases for V and 0 bases for J; bases not matched to a gene: 6. The CDR3 extends over 16 amino acids. Germline lookup yields CDR1 SGHAT and CDR2 FQNNGV. The CDR3 sequence: CASSPRTSGYSYEQYF. The CDR3 DNA is TGTGCCAGCAGCCCGAGGACTAGCGGGTACTCCTACGAGCAGTACTTC.

J is TRBJ2-7 and V is TRBV7-2; a weak D match, TRBD2 (6 bases). Germline assignment: CDR1 SGHTA and CDR2 FQGNSA. Trimming removed 5 bases at V and 4 bases at J, with 21 bases between. The CDR3 has 16 residues. CDR3 amino acids: CASSLILIGSTYEQYF. The CDR3, as DNA: TGTGCCAGCAGCCTCATTCTTATCGGGAGTACATACGAGCAGTACTTC.

V is TRBV5-6 and J is TRBJ2-5; the D gene is possibly TRBD1 (6 bases). V dropped 4 bases and J dropped 7 bases, with 14 bases sitting between them. Per germline, CDR1 SGHDT and CDR2 YYEEEE. This CDR3 spans 13 amino acids. The CDR3 sequence: CASSLAGVVTQYF. The CDR3 region has the DNA TGTGCCAGCAGCCTGGCAGGGGTGGTGACCCAGTACTTC.

This clone has just one count. The chain has TRBV7-9 and TRBJ1-1; D unclear. Germline CDR1 reads SEHNR; CDR2 reads FQNEAQ (reference sequence). The CDR3 consists of 13 residues. The V end lost 0 bases, the J end lost 5 bases, and 7 bases lay between the germline ends. The CDR3 region is CASSLAGWTEAFF. CDR3 DNA sequence: TGTGCCAGCAGCTTAGCCGGGTGGACTGAAGCTTTCTTT. The whole variable domain, filled in from reference TRBV7-9 and TRBJ1-1, reads DTGVSQNPRHKITKRGQNVTFRCDPISEHNRLYWYRQTLGQGPEFLTYFQNEAQLEKSRLLSDRFSAERPKGSFSTLEIQRTEQGDSAMYLCASSLAGWTEAFFGQGTRLTVV.

This clone was recorded many times. J is TRBJ2-7 and V is TRBV6-1; TRBD2 aligns across 10 bases. V lost 3 bases, J lost 5 bases, and 16 bases stayed unmatched. The CDR3 has 18 amino acids. CDR1 is MNHNS and CDR2 is SASEGT in the germline V gene. The CDR3 sequence: CASSERGLSSGSYDEQYF. The CDR3 DNA is TGTGCCAGCAGTGAGCGGGGGTTATCTAGCGGGAGCTACGACGAGCAGTACTTC.

The chain couples TRBV9 to TRBJ2-2, with D unclear. CDR1 and CDR2 (germline): SGDLS, YYNGEE. V was shortened by 0 bases and J by 9 bases, with 9 bases between the two germline ends. This CDR3 spans 13 amino acids. The CDR3 reads CASSVGSVRELFF. DNA of the CDR3: TGTGCCAGCAGCGTAGGGAGCGTTCGGGAGCTGTTTTTT.

The J gene is TRBJ2-3, the V gene TRBV10-3; 12 nucleotides line up with TRBD2. Trimming took 6 bases from V and 0 from J; bases not matched to a gene: 7. From germline, CDR1 is ENHRY and CDR2 SYGVKD. The CDR3 spans 17 residues. This CDR3 reads CAISRLAGEPSTDTQYF. In DNA, the CDR3 is TGTGCCATCAGCCGACTAGCGGGGGAGCCAAGCACAGATACGCAGTATTTT.

The sample holds a few counts of this clone. Here the CDR3 DNA reads TGTGCCAGCAGCCCACGACAGGGAGGATGGACTGAAGCTTTCTTT. Amino acid sequence: CASSPRQGGWTEAFF. This rearrangement joins TRBV11-2 to TRBJ1-1; 7 nucleotides agree with TRBD1. CDR1 SGHAT and CDR2 FQNNGV come from the germline V gene. The CDR3 extends over 15 amino acids. V shed 5 bases and J 5 bases; nucleotides not matched to a gene: 11. Full variable domain (rest looked up from reference TRBV11-2 and TRBJ1-1): EAGVAQSPRYKIIEKRQSVAFWCNPISGHATLYWYQQILGQGPKLLIQFQNNGVVDDSQLPKDRFSAERLKGVDSTLKIQPAKLEDSAVYLCASSPRQGGWTEAFFGQGTRLTVV.

The chain carries TRBV30 and TRBJ1-5; D unclear. V gave up 1 base and J gave up 4 bases, with 8 bases separating them. Germline assignment: CDR1 GTSNPN and CDR2 SVGIG (reference sequence). The CDR3 is 13 amino acids. The CDR3 sequence is CAWSAPANQPQHF. In DNA, the CDR3 is TGTGCCTGGAGTGCCCCGGCGAATCAGCCCCAGCATTTT.